Each of the 14 T cell receptor beta chains below was sequenced from the same sample in a study of blood T cell repertoires in COVID-19. Assay: immunoSEQ multiplex PCR; the TCRdb copy retains only in-frame clones and omits some. The sample records over 120,000 clones, roughly 80% being singletons. Sequencing was performed on peripheral blood. Receptor source: a woman between 50 and 59 years old with active or convalescent COVID-19.

The chain carries TRBV2 and TRBJ1-2; no reliable D call. The CDR3 contains 13 residues. CDR1 is SNHLY, CDR2 FYNNEI, per germline. V was clipped by 10 bases and J by 7 bases, with 19 bases between them. This CDR3 is CAISGLLAPGYTF. Here the CDR3 DNA reads TGTGCCATTTCGGGTTTATTGGCTCCTGGCTACACCTTC.

V is TRBV13 and J is TRBJ2-1, with 10 nucleotides matching TRBD2. Trimming at V came to 5 bases and at J to 2 bases, leaving 3 bases not matched to a gene. Germline CDR1 and CDR2: PRHDT and FYEKMQ (reference sequence). The CDR3 covers 15 residues. The CDR3 DNA sequence: TGTGCCAGCAGCACAGCGGGAGGGCCCTACAATGAGCAGTTCTTC. Translating it yields CASSTAGGPYNEQFF.

The chain joins TRBV12-3 or TRBV12-4 to TRBJ1-6; maybe TRBD1 (5 bases). The CDR3 is made up of 13 amino acids. Trimming left V 6 bases short and J 7 bases short, with 10 bases between. The CDR3 sequence: CASSPDSNSPLHF. CDR3 bases: TGTGCCAGCAGCCCCGACAGCAATTCACCCCTCCACTTT.

The chain is built from TRBV6-5 and TRBJ1-2; the D gene is possibly TRBD1 (6 bases). CDR1 is MNHEY and CDR2 is SVGAGI in the germline V gene. This CDR3 comprises 15 residues. Trimming pared 5 bases from V and 7 bases from J, leaving 20 bases between. CDR3 region: CASSPYLRVGAGYTF. For the CDR3, the DNA is TGTGCCAGCAGTCCATATCTACGGGTGGGGGCTGGCTACACCTTC.

The chain couples TRBV15 to TRBJ2-6; tentative D call: TRBD2 (5 bases). The V and J ends lost 3 bases and 2 bases respectively, with 8 bases between them. The CDR3 loop spans 15 amino acids. CDR1 is LNHNV and CDR2 is YYDKDF in the germline V gene (reference sequence). In nucleotides, the CDR3 is TGTGCCACCAGCAGCCCGGGGACTGGGGCCAACGTCCTGACTTTC. Protein: CATSSPGTGANVLTF.

The J gene is TRBJ2-6, the V gene TRBV9; 10 nucleotides align to TRBD1. The CDR3 runs 18 residues. Trimming removed 2 bases from V and 0 bases from J; junction bases left unmatched: 5. Germline loops: CDR1 SGDLS, CDR2 YYNGEE. The CDR3 bases are TGTGCCAGCAGCGTCGGGACAGGGGTCCTCTCTGGGGCCAACGTCCTGACTTTC. This encodes CASSVGTGVLSGANVLTF.

The chain employs TRBV25-1 and TRBJ1-2; D gene uncertain. The germline CDR1 and CDR2 sequences are MGHDK and SYGVNS. The CDR3 has 13 residues. V was clipped by 2 bases and J by 1 base, with 5 bases between them. The CDR3 DNA reads TGTGCCAGCAGTGAACCAAATAACTATGGCTACACCTTC. It codes for CASSEPNNYGYTF.

This chain uses TRBV7-3 with TRBJ2-3; 14 nucleotides match TRBD2. CDR3 length: 14 amino acids. Germline trimming cut 5 bases from V and 9 bases from J; bases unmatched to any gene: 4. From germline, CDR1 is SGHTA and CDR2 FQGTGA. CDR3 loop: CASSPGTSGGTQYF. The DNA of the CDR3 is TGTGCCAGCAGCCCTGGGACTAGCGGGGGAACGCAGTATTTT.

V gene TRBV7-9 combines with J gene TRBJ2-3, with TRBD2 matching 7 bases. The trim removed 3 bases at V and 2 bases at J, leaving 5 bases unmatched. From germline, CDR1 is SEHNR and CDR2 FQNEAQ (reference sequence). This CDR3 is 15 amino acids long. The CDR3 DNA is TGTGCCAGCAGCTTGAGCGGGGTAGCCACAGATACGCAGTATTTT. Translated, it gives CASSLSGVATDTQYF.

V and J are TRBV14 and TRBJ1-2; 11 bases fit TRBD1. CDR1 is SGHDN, CDR2 FVKESK, per germline. Losses at the gene ends were 4 bases for V and 0 bases for J; bases not matched to a gene: 22. The CDR3 runs 22 residues. The CDR3 DNA sequence: TGTGCCAGCAGCCTGAGCCTGGGATTCTCCGGGACAGGGGGTCTATCTAACTATGGCTACACCTTC. Its protein is CASSLSLGFSGTGGLSNYGYTF.

The V gene is TRBV18, the J gene TRBJ2-7; 13 bases agree with TRBD2. This CDR3 comprises 15 residues. Germline V CDR1 and CDR2: KGHSH, LQKENI. Germline trimming cut 1 base from V and 4 bases from J; bases unmatched to any gene: 1. The CDR3 reads CASSPRTSGSYEQYF. CDR3 bases: TGTGCCAGCTCACCACGGACTAGCGGGAGTTACGAGCAGTACTTC.

The chain employs TRBV28 and TRBJ2-7; TRBD1 matches 8 bases. Per germline, CDR1 MDHEN and CDR2 SYDVKM. With 5 bases clipped from V and 6 bases from J, the junction kept 15 bases outside the gene matches. The CDR3 consists of 16 residues. The CDR3 spells CASSTWTGSSPSEQYF. The CDR3 DNA reads as TGTGCCAGCAGTACATGGACAGGGAGTTCTCCAAGCGAGCAGTACTTC.

The genes are TRBV6-1 and TRBJ1-4; tentative D call: TRBD1 (6 bases). The CDR3 has 17 residues. Trimming removed 1 base from V and 0 bases from J, with 12 bases in between. Germline values: CDR1 MNHNS, CDR2 SASEGT. CDR3 coding DNA: TGTGCCAGCAGTGAAGGCGCAGGGGATGCAACTAATGAAAAACTGTTTTTT. It is translated as CASSEGAGDATNEKLFF.

Ten or more counts support this clone. This chain connects TRBV11-1 to TRBJ1-2; TRBD1 agrees at 8 bases. V was clipped by 5 bases and J by 6 bases; unmatched bases: 8. Per germline, CDR1 SGHAT and CDR2 FQDESV (reference sequence). The CDR3 loop spans 14 amino acids. CDR3 coding DNA: TGTGCCAGCAGCCCTGGACAGGGCCGACATGGCTACACCTTC. It encodes CASSPGQGRHGYTF.